This T cell receptor beta chain comes out of a study of T cells in Graves' hyperthyroidism and ophthalmopathy. Notes on the study in general: Ophthalmopathy was model-predicted a median roughly six months pre-onset. A 13 V-J signature model discriminated ophthalmopathy versus stable hyperthyroidism.

Remarks on this clonotype: Its antigen is unknown.

Those with hyperthyroidism were 18 to 65 years old, newly diagnosed, and ill for under 2 months. Uncontrolled infection, other autoimmune disease, pregnancy or lactation barred patients from enrollment. This CDR3 contains 14 residues. The V gene end was trimmed by 3 bases and the J gene end by 4 bases; junction bases not matched to a gene: 9. The V gene's germline CDR1 is DFQATT and CDR2 SNEGSKA (reference sequence). From RNA transcripts, TCR beta CDR3 regions were amplified. An initial round of RT-PCR targeting the TCR CDR3 relied on the HTBI primer set. Using its own MiXCR run on the multiplex PCR reads, TCRdb lists one record per CDR3 protein. The sample consists of approximately 410,000 distinct CDR3 sequences, roughly 13% of them appearing once.

The chain combines TRBV20-1 with TRBJ2-7; 7 positions agree with TRBD1. This receptor was obtained from a young woman with Graves' hyperthyroidism. The material sequenced was blood. Here the CDR3 DNA reads TGCAGTGCTAGCCGGGACAGCGAAGGGTACGAGCAGTACTTC. Translation gives CSASRDSEGYEQYF.